The 20 T cell receptor beta chains below all came from one sample that was sequenced in a study of OX40 agonist ivuxolimab in advanced cancers. Generated by immunoSEQ multiplex PCR, the TCRdb table keeps only in-frame clones and is missing some. Here the sample spans 10,000 to 11,000 clones, roughly four fifths being singletons. Sequencing was performed on CD4+ or CD8+ T cells sorted from blood, taken in a trial of the OX40 agonist ivuxolimab. The source is an adult with an advanced solid tumor such as melanoma, head and neck, liver or kidney cancer.

CDR3 coding DNA: TGTGCCAGCAGGGAAGTGGGAAACGAGCAGTACTTC. This codes for CASREVGNEQYF. The chain has TRBV7-9 and TRBJ2-7; D unresolved. The CDR3 extends over 12 amino acids. Germline V gives CDR1 SEHNR, CDR2 FQNEAQ (reference sequence). V was trimmed by 6 bases and J by 5 bases, leaving 11 bases between them.

The chain carries TRBV2 and TRBJ1-1, with D unclear. This CDR3 is 13 amino acids long. CDR1 and CDR2 from the germline V gene are SNHLY and FYNNEI. Trimming removed 6 bases at V and 0 bases at J, with 8 bases between. Here the CDR3 DNA reads TGTGCCAGCAGACCGAACGTGAACACTGAAGCTTTCTTT. Residues: CASRPNVNTEAFF. Looking up the rest from reference TRBV2 and TRBJ1-1 gives the full variable domain: EPEVTQTPSHQVTQMGQEVILRCVPISNHLYFYWYRQILGQKVEFLVSFYNNEISEKSEIFDDQFSVERPDGSNFTLKIRSTKLEDSAMYFCASRPNVNTEAFFGQGTRLTVV.

The genes are TRBV27 and TRBJ1-2, with TRBD1 identical over 7 bases. Trimming cost V 5 bases and J 0 bases; bases outside gene matches: 3. The CDR3 runs 14 residues. Looked up from germline, CDR1 is MNHEY and CDR2 is SMNVEV (reference sequence). CDR3 region: CASSIDRANYGYTF. Here the CDR3 DNA reads TGTGCCAGCAGTATAGACAGGGCTAACTATGGCTACACCTTC.

V is TRBV6-5 and J is TRBJ2-7, with 10 bases lining up with TRBD1. This CDR3 is built from 14 residues. Germline loops: CDR1 MNHEY, CDR2 SVGAGI. The V segment lost 5 bases and the J segment 9 bases; nucleotides outside the gene matches: 10. CDR3 sequence reads: CASSTRDRGIVQYF. CDR3 nucleotide sequence: TGTGCCAGCAGTACTAGGGACAGGGGTATAGTGCAGTACTTC.

This chain connects TRBV9 to TRBJ1-2; D unresolved. CDR1 and CDR2 (germline): SGDLS, YYNGEE. Trimming stripped 3 bases from V and 0 bases from J, with 9 bases between. The CDR3 covers 14 residues. CDR3 region: CASSADGSNYGYTF. The DNA of the CDR3 is TGTGCCAGCAGCGCCGACGGGTCTAACTATGGCTACACCTTC.

The chain joins TRBV27 to TRBJ1-6, with 7 positions matching TRBD1. V dropped 5 bases and J dropped 8; count of bases not matched to a gene: 9. CDR1 and CDR2 (germline): MNHEY, SMNVEV (reference sequence). CDR3 length: 15 residues. The CDR3 region is CASSIRQGSDSPLHF. CDR3 coding DNA: TGTGCCAGCAGTATCCGACAGGGCTCGGATTCACCCCTCCACTTT.

Only a few counts were recorded for this clone. The chain is built from TRBV6-5 and TRBJ2-2, with D maybe TRBD2 (6 bases). Trimming stripped 3 bases from V and 5 bases from J, with 10 bases between. Germline V gene lookup returns CDR1 MNHEY and CDR2 SVGAGI. The CDR3 sequence is 14 residues long. CDR3 bases: TGTGCCAGCAGTTATGATAGCGGAACCGGGGAGCTGTTTTTT. Translated, it gives CASSYDSGTGELFF.

This chain joins TRBV27 and TRBJ2-7; possible D gene TRBD1, 7 bases. The V gene lost 5 bases and the J gene lost 1 base, with 21 bases spanning the gap. This CDR3 spans 17 amino acids. The V gene's germline CDR1 is MNHEY and CDR2 SMNVEV (reference sequence). The CDR3 sequence is CASSPRGGGGASYEQYF. The DNA of the CDR3 is TGTGCCAGCAGTCCCCGAGGGGGCGGAGGGGCTTCCTACGAGCAGTACTTC.

The rearrangement uses TRBV19 and TRBJ2-3; possibly TRBD2 for D (5 bases). CDR1 and CDR2 (germline): LNHDA, SQIVND (reference sequence). The V end was cut by 6 bases, the J end by 6 bases, with 13 bases between. This CDR3 spans 13 amino acids. The CDR3 sequence: CASSTFGGDTQYF. CDR3 nucleotide sequence: TGTGCCAGTAGCACCTTTGGCGGGGATACGCAGTATTTT.

The gene calls are TRBV11-3 and TRBJ2-7; D not resolved. This CDR3 contains 13 residues. The germline V and J ends were trimmed by 3 bases and 3 bases, with 9 bases remaining between them. The germline CDR1 and CDR2 sequences are SGHNT and YENEEA. CDR3 DNA sequence: TGTGCCAGCAGCTTGGGCAGATTCTACGAGCAGTACTTC. Its protein is CASSLGRFYEQYF.

This chain connects TRBV6-1 to TRBJ1-1, with D hard to call. V lost 5 bases and J lost 5, with 9 bases in between. This CDR3 is built from 12 residues. Germline V gene data show CDR1 as MNHNS and CDR2 as SASEGT. The CDR3 nucleotides are TGTGCCAGCAGTCCCCTCCGAACTGAAGCTTTCTTT. Translation: CASSPLRTEAFF.

V and J are TRBV28 and TRBJ2-2; D perhaps matches TRBD1 (5 bases). This CDR3 comprises 15 residues. Germline CDR1 and CDR2: MDHEN and SYDVKM. With 4 bases removed from V and 5 bases from J, the gap between germline ends came to 14 bases. CDR3 bases: TGTGCCAGCAGTTCGCCAATCAGGGATACCGGGGAGCTGTTTTTT. This sequence encodes CASSSPIRDTGELFF.

This clone appeared a few times. V is TRBV19 and J is TRBJ1-5; perhaps TRBD1 as D (5 bases). This CDR3 has 13 amino acids. Trimming took off 3 bases at V and 8 bases at J, with 11 bases between the two ends. From germline, CDR1 is LNHDA and CDR2 SQIVND (reference sequence). The CDR3 DNA reads as TGTGCCAGTAGTATGCAGGGCCCGAAGCCCCAGCATTTT. This encodes CASSMQGPKPQHF. Filled out from reference TRBV19 and TRBJ1-5, the complete variable domain reads DGGITQSPKYLFRKEGQNVTLSCEQNLNHDAMYWYRQDPGQGLRLIYYSQIVNDFQKGDIAEGYSVSREKKESFPLTVTSAQKNPTAFYLCASSMQGPKPQHFGDGTRLSIL.

This chain links TRBV28 with TRBJ2-5; 7 nucleotides align to TRBD2. V gave up 3 bases and J gave up 5 bases; unmatched junction bases: 9. The CDR3 loop spans 15 amino acids. The germline gives CDR1 MDHEN, CDR2 SYDVKM. CDR3 bases: TGTGCCAGCAGTTTGACGAGGGGAGGGAAGGAGACCCAGTACTTC. This gives the protein CASSLTRGGKETQYF.

This clone is medium-sized. The chain carries TRBV4-2 and TRBJ2-1; no firm D call. CDR3 length equals 16 residues. V lost 0 bases and J 0 bases, leaving 9 bases between the germline ends. Germline V CDR1 and CDR2: LGHNA, YNFKEQ. The CDR3 DNA sequence: TGTGCCAGCAGCCAAGAGGGCGGAAGCTCCTACAATGAGCAGTTCTTC. Residues: CASSQEGGSSYNEQFF.

V is TRBV29-1 and J is TRBJ1-4, with D tentatively TRBD1 (5 bases). This CDR3 contains 13 residues. The ends were cut back, 3 bases at V and 2 bases at J, with 7 bases in the middle. Germline CDR1 SQVTM, CDR2 ANQGSEA. The CDR3 nucleotides read TGCAGCGTTGACGACAGTACTAATGAAAAACTGTTTTTT. Its protein is CSVDDSTNEKLFF.

The chain is built from TRBV6-5 and TRBJ2-7; D not resolved. The CDR3 extends over 13 amino acids. Germline loops: CDR1 MNHEY, CDR2 SVGAGI. The V end was cut by 8 bases, the J end by 6 bases, with 17 bases between. CDR3: CASEGSSVSEQYF. The CDR3 DNA reads TGTGCCAGCGAAGGATCGTCTGTATCCGAGCAGTACTTC.

The gene calls are TRBV6-5 and TRBJ2-7; 9 nucleotides match TRBD2. Germline CDR1 is MNHEY and CDR2 is SVGAGI. The CDR3 is 15 residues long. The V and J ends lost 2 bases and 1 base, in that order; junction bases with no gene match: 3. For the CDR3, the DNA is TGTGCCAGCAGTTACGTAGCGGGGGTTTCCTACGAGCAGTACTTC. Its protein product is CASSYVAGVSYEQYF.

This rearrangement joins TRBV9 to TRBJ1-3; D uncertain. V was cut by 6 bases and J by 4 bases, with 11 bases left in between. Germline V gene data show CDR1 as SGDLS and CDR2 as YYNGEE. The CDR3 runs 13 residues. The CDR3, as DNA: TGTGCCAGCAACGCATTAGGGGGAAACACCATATATTTT. This gives the protein CASNALGGNTIYF.

The chain couples TRBV7-2 to TRBJ2-3; 7 positions match TRBD1. Germline V gene lookup returns CDR1 SGHTA and CDR2 FQGNSA. The V and J ends lost 5 bases and 1 base, in that order; junction bases with no gene match: 9. This CDR3 has 16 amino acids. The CDR3 region has the DNA TGTGCCAGCAGCCCTGAGACAGGGTACGGCACAGATACGCAGTATTTT. Translation gives CASSPETGYGTDTQYF.